These T cell receptor beta chains were read from a single sample in a study of cytomegalovirus exposure and HLA in healthy donors. This table comes from immunoSEQ multiplex PCR, and its TCRdb copy is limited to in-frame clones, with some not included. The sample has fewer than 150,000 clones; 70% to 80% are singletons. Sequencing was carried out using PBMCs. All receptors come from a middle-aged woman in good health and CMV-seropositive. Each CDR3 is given with its conserved first and last residue. Each record gives: V gene, clone size, J gene, D gene, CDR3 DNA, CDR3 protein. The D gene is left open where the match is weak. Clone size is given for some rows only: seen once, a few or many times, or a class if the clone is expanded.

V: TRBV7-9; size: .; J: TRBJ1-1; D: TRBD1; DNA: TGTGCCAGCAGCTTAGCCGCAGGGGGCGGTGAAGCTTTCTTT; CDR3: CASSLAAGGGEAFF
V: TRBV2; size: .; J: TRBJ2-5; D: .; DNA: TGTGCCAGCTCAGGGGAGGAGACCCAGTACTTC; CDR3: CASSGEETQYF
V: TRBV2; size: .; J: TRBJ1-2; D: .; DNA: TGTGCCGGCACGGGACAACGGCGGAACTATGGCTACACCTTC; CDR3: CAGTGQRRNYGYTF
V: TRBV7-2; size: .; J: TRBJ2-7; D: TRBD2; DNA: TGTGCCAGCAGCGTGACTAGCGGGAACCCCGTTGGCTCCTACGAGCAGTACTTC; CDR3: CASSVTSGNPVGSYEQYF
V: TRBV29-1; size: few; J: TRBJ1-2; D: .; DNA: TGCAGCGCCCAGTCCCCCCCGGGGTATGGCTACACCTTC; CDR3: CSAQSPPGYGYTF
V: TRBV2; size: .; J: TRBJ2-3; D: TRBD2; DNA: TGTGCCAGCAGTGTTAGCGGGCCAAGAGATACGCAGTATTTT; CDR3: CASSVSGPRDTQYF
V: TRBV29-1; size: .; J: TRBJ1-5; D: TRBD1; DNA: TGCAGCGTTGGGACAGGGGGAGACAATCAGCCCCAGCATTTT; CDR3: CSVGTGGDNQPQHF
V: TRBV13; size: .; J: TRBJ2-5; D: TRBD2; DNA: TGTGCCAGCGGGAGACTAGCGGGGCAAGAGACCCAGTACTTC; CDR3: CASGRLAGQETQYF
V: TRBV21-1; size: .; J: TRBJ1-2; D: .; DNA: TGTGCCAGCAGCAAACTTCCAGGGGCCTATGGCTACACCTTC; CDR3: CASSKLPGAYGYTF
V: TRBV27; size: .; J: TRBJ1-2; D: .; DNA: TGTGCCAGCAGTTTATCATACAAATTGGACTATGGCTACACCTTC; CDR3: CASSLSYKLDYGYTF
V: TRBV5-1; size: .; J: TRBJ1-2; D: .; DNA: TGCGCCAGCAGCTTGGTGCAGGCAGGGTCTGGTTCTGGCTACACCTTC; CDR3: CASSLVQAGSGSGYTF
V: TRBV5-1; size: .; J: TRBJ1-1; D: TRBD1; DNA: TGCGCCAGCAGCCCTGGGACAGGGGGCGCGAACACTGAAGCTTTCTTT; CDR3: CASSPGTGGANTEAFF
V: TRBV18; size: .; J: TRBJ1-2; D: .; DNA: TGTGCCAGCTCACCACCACGTACCGTAGAGTACACCTTC; CDR3: CASSPPRTVEYTF
V: TRBV10-3; size: .; J: TRBJ2-5; D: TRBD2; DNA: TGTGCCATCAGTGAGATGCTAGCGGGGAGCCAAGAGACCCAGTACTTC; CDR3: CAISEMLAGSQETQYF
V: TRBV6-5; size: once; J: TRBJ2-7; D: .; DNA: TGTGCCAGCAGTTACTCGAGACAGTCCTACGAGCAGTACTTT; CDR3: CASSYSRQSYEQYF
V: TRBV7-3; size: .; J: TRBJ2-2; D: TRBD2; DNA: TGTGCCAGCAGCCTAGCGGGAGGGCTTACCGGGGAGCTGTTTTTT; CDR3: CASSLAGGLTGELFF
V: TRBV6-5; size: .; J: TRBJ2-7; D: TRBD2; DNA: TGTGCCAGCAGTTACGACGGCGGGAGAGCCTACGAGCAGTACTTC; CDR3: CASSYDGGRAYEQYF
V: TRBV11-1; size: .; J: TRBJ2-7; D: TRBD2; DNA: TGTGCCAGCAGCTTGGCGGGAGCACCCAGGGAGCAGTACTTC; CDR3: CASSLAGAPREQYF
V: TRBV19; size: few; J: TRBJ1-5; D: .; DNA: TGTGCCAGTAGTATTACGGTTCAGCCCCAGCATTTT; CDR3: CASSITVQPQHF
V: TRBV7-9; size: once; J: TRBJ2-1; D: .; DNA: TGTGCCAGCAGCCCCCGGGGGGCGCAAAGTTCTGAGCAGTTCTTC; CDR3: CASSPRGAQSSEQFF
V: TRBV19; size: .; J: TRBJ2-7; D: .; DNA: TGTGCCAGTACCCCGTCGGGGGTCGGCGAGCAGTACTTC; CDR3: CASTPSGVGEQYF
V: TRBV18; size: .; J: TRBJ2-3; D: .; DNA: TGTGCCAGCTCACCGACGCTCGGGAGTGGGCATACAGATACGCAGTATTTT; CDR3: CASSPTLGSGHTDTQYF
V: TRBV7-2; size: once; J: TRBJ2-1; D: TRBD2; DNA: TGTGCCAGCAGCTCAGTAGCGGGGAGCTCCTACAATGAGCAGTTCTTC; CDR3: CASSSVAGSSYNEQFF
V: TRBV9; size: .; J: TRBJ2-2; D: .; DNA: TGTGCCAGCAGCGTACCCCTTGGCAGGAACACCGGGGAGCTGTTTTTT; CDR3: CASSVPLGRNTGELFF
V: TRBV30; size: .; J: TRBJ1-1; D: .; DNA: TGTGCCTGGAGTAAAGACTTGAACACTGAAGCTTTCTTT; CDR3: CAWSKDLNTEAFF
V: TRBV5-1; size: .; J: TRBJ2-1; D: .; DNA: TGCGCCAGCAGCCGGACTTCTGGCGGGACCTACAATGAGCAGTTCTTC; CDR3: CASSRTSGGTYNEQFF
V: TRBV4-3; size: .; J: TRBJ2-1; D: .; DNA: TGCGCCAGCAGCCATGATCGACTACCCCGACCCTACAATGAGCAGTTCTTC; CDR3: CASSHDRLPRPYNEQFF
V: TRBV25-1; size: .; J: TRBJ2-5; D: .; DNA: TGTGCCAGCAGTGAATATGGCCGGGGAGAGACCCAGTACTTC; CDR3: CASSEYGRGETQYF
V: TRBV6-5; size: few; J: TRBJ2-5; D: TRBD1; DNA: TGTGCCAGCAGCCCCGACAGGGAAGAGACCCAGTACTTC; CDR3: CASSPDREETQYF
V: TRBV29-1; size: .; J: TRBJ1-1; D: TRBD1; DNA: TGCAGCGTCGAAGAGACAGGGGGGCACACTGAAGCTTTCTTT; CDR3: CSVEETGGHTEAFF
V: TRBV19; size: once; J: TRBJ2-2; D: TRBD2; DNA: TGTGCCAGTAGTAGAAGCGGGGGCTGGAACACCGGGGAGCTGTTTTTT; CDR3: CASSRSGGWNTGELFF
V: TRBV29-1; size: .; J: TRBJ1-2; D: TRBD1; DNA: TGCAGCGTTGGACAGGGCAACTATGGCTACACCTTC; CDR3: CSVGQGNYGYTF
V: TRBV30; size: .; J: TRBJ2-3; D: TRBD2; DNA: TGTGCCTGGAGCCGGAGCGGGAGAGTAGCAAGTTTT; CDR3: CAWSRSGRVASF